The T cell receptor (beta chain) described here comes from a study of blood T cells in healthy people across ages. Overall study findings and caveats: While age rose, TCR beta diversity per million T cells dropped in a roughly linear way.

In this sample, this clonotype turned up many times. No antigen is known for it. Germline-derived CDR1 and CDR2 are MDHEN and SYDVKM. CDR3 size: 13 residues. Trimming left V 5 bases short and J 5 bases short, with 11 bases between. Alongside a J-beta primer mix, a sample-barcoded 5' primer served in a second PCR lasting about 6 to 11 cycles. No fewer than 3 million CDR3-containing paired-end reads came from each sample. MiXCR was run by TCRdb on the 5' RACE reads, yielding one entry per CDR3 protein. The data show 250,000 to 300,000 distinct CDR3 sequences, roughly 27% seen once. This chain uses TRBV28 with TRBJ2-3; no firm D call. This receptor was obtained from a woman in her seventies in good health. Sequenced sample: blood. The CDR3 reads CASSPRVVDTQYF. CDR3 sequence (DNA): TGTGCCAGCAGTCCCAGAGTTGTAGATACGCAGTATTTT.